The clone carrying this T cell receptor (beta chain) has just a few counts. As yet, its antigen is unknown. This sample was included in a study of T cells in Graves' hyperthyroidism and ophthalmopathy. Trimming removed 6 bases at V and 4 bases at J, with 13 bases between. The CDR3 runs to 13 residues. Amplified TCR beta CDR3 regions derived from RNA transcripts. The HTBI primer set served for first-round RT-PCR of the TCR CDR3. In TCRdb, the multiplex PCR reads were re-called with MiXCR into one record per CDR3 protein. The table records around 560,000 distinct CDR3 sequences, 16% of them present only once. Study results and limitations: Appearing also in blood were most of the thyroid clonotypes expanded above 0.001.

V and J are TRBV12-3 or TRBV12-4 and TRBJ2-7; TRBD2 might be the D (6 bases). This clonotype was sampled from a young woman with Graves' hyperthyroidism. The sequencing input was blood. The CDR3 loop is CASRRDDGYEQYF. The CDR3 DNA reads TGTGCCAGCAGGCGGGATGATGGTTACGAGCAGTACTTC.